One sample yielded the 9 T cell receptor beta chains listed below, sequenced in a study of T cells after posttransplantation cyclophosphamide. Controls had myeloablative marrow grafts with methotrexate and calcineurin inhibitor, sampled at 1 year. TCRdb's table, derived via immunoSEQ multiplex PCR, lists solely in-frame clones and lacks some. The sample yields roughly 5,000 clones, roughly 82% seen once. Specimen: PBMCs, collected after an allogeneic stem cell transplant with a calcineurin inhibitor and methotrexate. These receptors originate from a male patient between 40 and 49 years old who received an allogeneic stem cell transplant from an unrelated donor, was CMV-positive, and had chronic GVHD only. Some T cells may be graft donor cells.

Comments on this clone: The germline gene is not matched at one end of the junction; a read error may be the cause. The gene calls are TRBV7-9 and TRBJ2-1; 8 positions match TRBD2. The CDR3 extends over 12 amino acids. CDR1 is SEHNR and CDR2 is FQNEAQ in the germline V gene (reference sequence). The CDR3 DNA sequence: TGTGCCAGCAGATCAGCCGGGACTAGGGTTCTCTTC. Its protein product is CASRSAGTRVLF.

The chain recombines TRBV7-2 with TRBJ1-3, with D uncertain. CDR3 length: 13 residues. Trimming took off 5 bases at V and 4 bases at J, with 9 bases between the two ends. Germline values: CDR1 SGHTA, CDR2 FQGNSA. The DNA for the CDR3 is TGTGCCAGCAGCACGAGGGCGGGAAACACCATATATTTT. Its protein is CASSTRAGNTIYF.

The CDR3 loop is CASSPRGRPLTYNEQFF. In DNA form, the CDR3 reads TGTGCCAGCAGCCCCCGCGGGCGGCCTTTGACCTACAATGAGCAGTTCTTC. The rearrangement links TRBV7-9 to TRBJ2-1; possible D gene TRBD2, 5 bases. The CDR3 loop spans 17 amino acids. V was clipped by 5 bases and J by 2 bases, with 19 bases between them. Germline assignment: CDR1 SEHNR and CDR2 FQNEAQ (reference sequence).

The V call is TRBV9, the J call TRBJ1-5, with D possibly matching TRBD1 (6 bases). Trimming stripped 0 bases from V and 6 bases from J, with 7 bases between. CDR1 is SGDLS, CDR2 YYNGEE, per germline. The CDR3 consists of 13 residues. CDR3 amino acids: CASSVEGGQPQHF. The CDR3 bases are TGTGCCAGCAGCGTAGAAGGGGGTCAGCCCCAGCATTTT.

V usage is TRBV18 and J usage is TRBJ2-2, with TRBD1 as a possible D gene (6 bases). CDR1 is KGHSH, CDR2 LQKENI, per germline. The CDR3 loop spans 15 amino acids. V was shortened by 3 bases and J by 5 bases, with 13 bases between the two germline ends. This chain's CDR3 is CASSPQGLGTGELFF. The CDR3 region has the DNA TGTGCCAGCTCACCCCAGGGGCTCGGAACCGGGGAGCTGTTTTTT.

The V and J genes are TRBV2 and TRBJ1-2; D possibly corresponds to TRBD1 (5 bases). This CDR3 has 12 amino acids. Germline CDR1 and CDR2: SNHLY and FYNNEI. V was cut by 6 bases and J by 5 bases, with 10 bases left in between. The CDR3 sequence is CASSLTVYGYTF. In DNA form, the CDR3 reads TGTGCCAGCAGCTTGACAGTATATGGCTACACCTTC.

The chain uses TRBV30 and TRBJ1-1; no reliable D call. Trimming stripped 0 bases from V and 9 bases from J, with 14 bases between. This CDR3 has 13 amino acids. The germline V gene has CDR1 GTSNPN and CDR2 SVGIG (reference sequence). The chain's CDR3 is CAWSVGREGKAFF. The CDR3 bases are TGTGCCTGGAGTGTGGGGAGGGAGGGTAAAGCTTTCTTT.

This clone has just one count. J is TRBJ2-2 and V is TRBV6-6, with 7 bases fitting TRBD2. Germline loops: CDR1 MNHNY, CDR2 SVGAGI (reference sequence). This CDR3 has 15 residues. J gave up 2 bases and V 1 base, and 1 base lay outside the gene matches. The CDR3 coding sequence is TGTGCCAGCAGTTACTGGGGGGGTAACACCGGGGAGCTGTTTTTT. Its protein is CASSYWGGNTGELFF.

The J gene is TRBJ1-2, the V gene TRBV4-3, with 8 bases fitting TRBD1. V trimming: 3 bases; J trimming: 4 bases; junction bases outside the gene matches: 4. The CDR3 runs to 14 residues. The germline CDR1 and CDR2 sequences are LGHNA and YSLEER. The CDR3 protein is CASSHLDRVYGYTF. The CDR3, as DNA: TGCGCCAGCAGCCACCTGGACAGGGTCTATGGCTACACCTTC.